This is a list of T cell receptor beta chains from one sample in a study of cytomegalovirus exposure and HLA in healthy donors. TCRdb's table, derived via immunoSEQ multiplex PCR, lists solely in-frame clones and lacks some. The sample includes 150,000 to 200,000 clones, approximately 85% of them seen just once. The material sequenced was PBMCs. Receptors were obtained from a man aged 18-30 years in good health and CMV-seronegative. The CDR3 runs from the conserved cysteine through the conserved F or W. Each record gives: J gene, clone size, D gene, V gene, CDR3 protein, CDR3 DNA. D genes are given only for firm matches. Rows give clone size only sometimes, using once, few, many, or a class for an expanded clone.

>TRBJ1-3|.|TRBD1|TRBV5-6
CASSPGTGGYTIYF
TGTGCCAGCAGCCCCGGGACAGGGGGCTACACCATATATTTT
>TRBJ1-5|.|TRBD1|TRBV6-5
CASSYSGGNNQPQHF
TGTGCCAGCAGTTACTCAGGGGGCAACAATCAGCCCCAGCATTTT
>TRBJ2-3|once|.|TRBV7-9
CASSLSTSSDTQYF
TGTGCCAGCAGCTTAAGCACTAGCTCTGATACGCAGTATTTT
>TRBJ2-7|.|TRBD1|TRBV18
CASSPLQGSNYEQYF
TGTGCCAGCTCACCCTTACAGGGGAGCAATTACGAGCAGTACTTC
>TRBJ1-5|.|TRBD1|TRBV4-3
CASSQGTGSNQPQHF
TGCGCCAGCAGCCAAGGGACAGGAAGCAATCAGCCCCAGCATTTT
>TRBJ2-7|few|.|TRBV12-2
CAEPGGVRSYWVGEQYF
TGTGCCGAACCCGGGGGTGTCCGTAGCTATTGGGTTGGAGAGCAGTACTTC
>TRBJ1-1|.|.|TRBV29-1
CSVDMRAGGAFF
TGCAGCGTTGATATGAGGGCCGGAGGAGCTTTCTTT
>TRBJ2-2|.|TRBD2|TRBV9
CASSVAGGAAGELFF
TGTGCCAGCAGCGTAGCGGGGGGGGCCGCCGGGGAGCTGTTTTTT
>TRBJ2-6|.|TRBD1|TRBV6-1
CASSAGTGGSGANVLTF
TGTGCCAGCAGTGCCGGGACAGGGGGCTCTGGGGCCAACGTCCTGACTTTC
>TRBJ2-5|once|TRBD1|TRBV7-2
CASSLGPGQGMQTQYF
TGTGCCAGCAGCTTAGGGCCGGGACAGGGGATGCAGACCCAGTACTTC
>TRBJ2-1|.|.|TRBV6-1
CASTPGGSTHNEQFF
TGTGCCAGCACCCCTGGCGGTTCTACCCACAATGAGCAGTTCTTC
>TRBJ2-7|.|.|TRBV4-3
CASSQEAVSYEQYF
TGCGCCAGCAGCCAAGAGGCGGTGTCGTACGAGCAGTACTTC
>TRBJ2-1|.|TRBD1|TRBV6-1
CASVPRGPGEQFF
TGTGCCAGCGTTCCCAGGGGGCCGGGTGAGCAGTTCTTC
>TRBJ2-1|.|TRBD2|TRBV7-9
CASSLGSGRYHEQFF
TGTGCCAGCAGCTTAGGTAGCGGGAGGTATCATGAGCAGTTCTTC
>TRBJ2-5|.|TRBD1|TRBV10-3
CAISTGGTQETQYF
TGTGCCATCAGCACAGGGGGAACACAAGAGACCCAGTACTTC
>TRBJ2-3|.|.|TRBV4-2
CASSQRLDASTDTQYF
TGTGCCAGCAGCCAACGACTAGACGCTAGCACAGATACGCAGTATTTT
>TRBJ2-7|.|.|TRBV5-1
CASSLGTDLSYEQYF
TGCGCCAGCAGCTTGGGGACAGACCTCTCCTACGAGCAGTACTTC
>TRBJ1-4|.|TRBD1|TRBV7-9
CSSSSHRDRASEKLFF
TGTTCCAGCAGCTCTCACCGGGACAGGGCTTCCGAAAAACTGTTTTTT
>TRBJ2-7|.|.|TRBV15
CATSRVRGSSYEQYF
TGTGCCACCAGCAGAGTTCGGGGAAGCTCCTACGAGCAGTACTTC
>TRBJ1-6|few|.|TRBV6-1
CASRANRANSPLHF
TGTGCCAGCAGGGCAAACAGGGCCAATTCACCCCTCCACTTT
>TRBJ2-3|.|.|TRBV5-1
CASSLGDSSTDTQYF
TGCGCCAGCAGCCTGGGTGACTCCAGCACAGATACGCAGTATTTT
>TRBJ2-5|.|TRBD1|TRBV6-5
CASSYSPGGAETQYF
TGTGCCAGCAGTTACTCCCCAGGGGGCGCAGAGACCCAGTACTTC
>TRBJ1-5|.|.|TRBV6-1
CASNQRSNQPQHF
TGTGCCAGCAACCAGAGGAGCAATCAGCCCCAGCATTTT
>TRBJ2-5|once|.|TRBV4-1
CASSQRTALETQYF
TGCGCCAGCAGCCAACGGACAGCCCTGGAGACCCAGTACTTC
>TRBJ2-3|.|.|TRBV5-4
CASSPPHRVNTQYF
TGTGCCAGCAGCCCGCCCCACAGAGTGAATACGCAGTATTTT
>TRBJ2-7|.|.|TRBV27
CASSLASLDYSYEQYF
TGTGCCAGCAGTCTCGCCTCCCTTGACTACTCCTACGAGCAGTACTTC
>TRBJ2-1|.|.|TRBV9
CASSVGQVNEQFF
TGTGCCAGCAGCGTAGGACAGGTCAATGAGCAGTTCTTC
>TRBJ1-5|once|TRBD1|TRBV13
CASSSAGTGGSNQPQHF
TGTGCCAGCAGCTCCGCCGGGACAGGCGGGTCAAATCAGCCCCAGCATTTT
>TRBJ1-5|.|TRBD1|TRBV6-6
CASRDTGGNEPQHF
TGTGCCAGCCGCGATACAGGGGGAAACGAGCCCCAGCATTTT
>TRBJ1-5|.|TRBD1|TRBV7-9
CSSSLGWGDRVSNQPQHF
TGTTCCAGCAGCTTAGGATGGGGAGACAGGGTTAGCAATCAGCCCCAGCATTTT
>TRBJ2-5|.|TRBD1|TRBV7-9
CASSSGTGIGETQYF
TGTGCCAGCAGCTCCGGGACAGGGATTGGGGAGACCCAGTACTTC
>TRBJ2-7|.|TRBD1|TRBV11-1
CASSLGQSYEQYF
TGTGCCAGCAGCTTGGGACAGAGCTACGAGCAGTACTTC
>TRBJ1-6|.|TRBD1|TRBV18
CASSPWPGQGSGGSPLHF
TGTGCCAGCTCACCATGGCCGGGACAGGGATCCGGGGGGTCACCCCTCCACTTT
>TRBJ1-1|.|TRBD1|TRBV2
CASRRTGDTEAFF
TGTGCCAGCAGACGGACAGGGGACACTGAAGCTTTCTTT
>TRBJ1-1|.|TRBD1|TRBV29-1
CSVAYRGRRTEAFF
TGCAGCGTTGCCTACAGGGGAAGACGGACTGAAGCTTTCTTT
>TRBJ2-3|.|TRBD1|TRBV6-6
CASSYPQGGDNTQYF
TGTGCCAGCAGTTACCCACAGGGGGGAGATAATACGCAGTATTTT
>TRBJ1-5|.|.|TRBV28
CASSPPKDRSNQPQHF
TGTGCCAGCAGCCCCCCCAAGGACAGATCCAATCAGCCCCAGCATTTT
>TRBJ1-1|.|.|TRBV30
CAWSVMNTEAFF
TGTGCCTGGAGTGTTATGAACACTGAAGCTTTCTTT
>TRBJ1-2|.|TRBD1|TRBV5-1
CASSPDSGGQGGPNYGYTF
TGCGCCAGCTCCCCGGACAGCGGCGGACAGGGGGGACCTAACTATGGCTACACCTTC
>TRBJ2-4|.|TRBD1|TRBV4-3
CASSQATGVKNIQYF
TGCGCCAGCAGCCAGGCGACAGGGGTCAAAAACATTCAGTACTTC
>TRBJ2-1|.|.|TRBV29-1
CSVAPLGRAEQFF
TGCAGCGTTGCCCCACTAGGAAGGGCTGAGCAGTTCTTC
>TRBJ1-2|.|.|TRBV19
CASSIPSGTQSYGYTF
TGTGCCAGTAGTATTCCCTCCGGGACACAAAGTTATGGCTACACCTTC
>TRBJ2-7|.|TRBD2|TRBV27
CASQPWGGDSYEQYF
TGTGCCAGCCAACCCTGGGGGGGTGATTCCTACGAGCAGTACTTC
>TRBJ2-5|.|TRBD2|TRBV13
CASSSSPGLVEGQETQYF
TGTGCCAGCAGCTCCTCACCGGGACTAGTCGAGGGGCAAGAGACCCAGTACTTC